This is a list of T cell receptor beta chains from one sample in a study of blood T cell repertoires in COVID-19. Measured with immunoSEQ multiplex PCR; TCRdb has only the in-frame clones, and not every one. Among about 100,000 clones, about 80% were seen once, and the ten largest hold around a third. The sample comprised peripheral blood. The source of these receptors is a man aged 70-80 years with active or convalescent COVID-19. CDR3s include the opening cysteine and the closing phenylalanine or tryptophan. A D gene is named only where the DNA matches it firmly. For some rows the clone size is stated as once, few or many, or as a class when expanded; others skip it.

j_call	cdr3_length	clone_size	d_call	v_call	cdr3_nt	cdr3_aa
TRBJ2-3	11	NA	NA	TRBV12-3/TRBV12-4	TGTGCCAGCGGGGACTTGCGTACGCAGTATTTT	CASGDLRTQYF
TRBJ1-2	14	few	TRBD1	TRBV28	TGTGCCAGCAGTTACCCTACAGGGGGCAGGGGCTACACCTTC	CASSYPTGGRGYTF
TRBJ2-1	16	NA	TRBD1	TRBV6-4	TGTGCCAGCAGTGCACCGGGACAGGGGGCAAAAAATGAGCAGTTCTTC	CASSAPGQGAKNEQFF
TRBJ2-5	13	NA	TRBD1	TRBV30	TGTGCCTGGAGTACAGGGGGCGGTGAGACCCAGTACTTC	CAWSTGGGETQYF
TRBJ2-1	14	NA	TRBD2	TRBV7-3	TGTGCCAGCAGCTTAACAGGGACTAGCACTGAGCAGTTCTTC	CASSLTGTSTEQFF
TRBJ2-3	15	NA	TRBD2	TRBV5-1	TGCGCCAGCAGCTTTACTAGCGGGAGCGCAGATACGCAGTATTTT	CASSFTSGSADTQYF
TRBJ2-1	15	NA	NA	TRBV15	TGTGCCACCAGCACCAAATACAGCCCCTACAATGAGCAGTTCTTC	CATSTKYSPYNEQFF
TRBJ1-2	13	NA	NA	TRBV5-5	TGTGCCAGCAGCTTGAGGGGTGACTATGGCTACACCTTC	CASSLRGDYGYTF
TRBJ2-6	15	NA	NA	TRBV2	TGTGCCAGCAGTGGAGGGCCTCCTGGGGCCAACGTCCTGACTTTC	CASSGGPPGANVLTF
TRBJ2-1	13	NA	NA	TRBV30	TGTGCCTGGAGTCCCCCAGGTTCGGGAAAGCAGTTCTTC	CAWSPPGSGKQFF
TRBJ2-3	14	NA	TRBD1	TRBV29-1	TGCAGCGTTGAAGGACAGGGGGAATTAGATACGCAGTATTTT	CSVEGQGELDTQYF
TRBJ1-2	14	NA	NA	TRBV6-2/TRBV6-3	TGTGCCAGCAGCCCACCGGGTCTCATTTATGGCTACACCTTC	CASSPPGLIYGYTF
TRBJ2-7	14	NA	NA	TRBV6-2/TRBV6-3	TGTGCCAGCAGTTCGGCTACAGCTCCCGGCGAGCAGTACTTC	CASSSATAPGEQYF
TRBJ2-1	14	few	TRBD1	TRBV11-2	TGTGCCAGCAGCCGGGACAGCCTCCGGGATGAGCAGTTCTTC	CASSRDSLRDEQFF
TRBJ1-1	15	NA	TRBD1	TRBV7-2	TGTGCCAGCAGCCTACAGGGGGCGCGGAACACTGAAGCTTTCTTT	CASSLQGARNTEAFF
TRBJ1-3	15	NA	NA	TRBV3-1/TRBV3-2	TGTGCCAGCAGCCAAGGCACAGTCTCTGGAAACACCATATATTTT	CASSQGTVSGNTIYF
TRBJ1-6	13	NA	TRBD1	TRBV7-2	TGTGCCAGCAGCCTGGACAGGAATTCACCCCTCCACTTT	CASSLDRNSPLHF
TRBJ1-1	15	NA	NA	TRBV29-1	TGCAGCGTTGTTTCGGGAAGCCGGAGAGACACTGAAGCTTTCTTT	CSVVSGSRRDTEAFF
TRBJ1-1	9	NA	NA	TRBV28	TGTGCCAGCGGGCGTGAAGCTTTCTTT	CASGREAFF
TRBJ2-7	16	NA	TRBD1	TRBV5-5	TGTGCCAGCAGCTTTGGTAGGACAGGTTCCCTCTACGAGCAGTACTTC	CASSFGRTGSLYEQYF
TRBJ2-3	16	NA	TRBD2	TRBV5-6	TGTGCCAGCAGCTTGTTCGCTAGCGGCCTCACAGATACGCAGTATTTT	CASSLFASGLTDTQYF
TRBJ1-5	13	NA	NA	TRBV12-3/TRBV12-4	TGTGCCAGCAGTTTAACGGTCAATCAGCCCCAGCATTTT	CASSLTVNQPQHF
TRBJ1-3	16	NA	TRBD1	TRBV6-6	TGTGCCAGCAGTTATTCGAACAGGGGGTCGGGAAACACCATATATTTT	CASSYSNRGSGNTIYF
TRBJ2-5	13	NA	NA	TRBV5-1	TGCGCCAGCAGCTCTACCCTCCAAGAGACCCAGTACTTC	CASSSTLQETQYF
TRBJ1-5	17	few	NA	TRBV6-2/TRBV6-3	TGTGCCAGCAGTTACTCGCTGGGGCAGGGGACCGAACAGCCCCAGCATTTT	CASSYSLGQGTEQPQHF
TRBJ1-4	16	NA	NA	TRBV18	TGTGCCAGCTCACCAGCGCCGGGCAGGGGAGATGAAAAACTGTTTTTT	CASSPAPGRGDEKLFF
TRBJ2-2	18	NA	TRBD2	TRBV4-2	TGTGCCAGCAGCCAAGACCCTAGCGGGAGGCAGAACACCGGGGAGCTGTTTTTT	CASSQDPSGRQNTGELFF
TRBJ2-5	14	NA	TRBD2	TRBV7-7	TGTGCTAGCAGCCCGGGACTAGCTTTGGAGACCCAGTACTTC	CASSPGLALETQYF
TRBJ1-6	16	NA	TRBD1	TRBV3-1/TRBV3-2	TGTGCCAGCAGCCACCTCGACAGGGGCGAAAATTCACCCCTCCACTTT	CASSHLDRGENSPLHF
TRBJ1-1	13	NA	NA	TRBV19	TGTGCCAGTAGTACCCAGGGGTGGACTGAAGCTTTCTTT	CASSTQGWTEAFF
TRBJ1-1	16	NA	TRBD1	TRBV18	TGTGCCAGCTCACCAAGAGGGACAGCCTTCAACACTGAAGCTTTCTTT	CASSPRGTAFNTEAFF
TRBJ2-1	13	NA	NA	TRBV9	TGTGCCAGCAGGCGGGAAGAAGACAATGAGCAGTTCTTC	CASRREEDNEQFF
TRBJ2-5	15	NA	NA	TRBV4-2	TGTGCCAGCAGCCAAGGAAGTAACAGACAAGAGACCCAGTACTTC	CASSQGSNRQETQYF
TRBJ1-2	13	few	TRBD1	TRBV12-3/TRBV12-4	TGTGCCAGCAGCCCCGGGACAGGGGATCGCTACACCTTC	CASSPGTGDRYTF
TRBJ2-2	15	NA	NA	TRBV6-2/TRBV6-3	TGTGCCAGCAGTTACTCAGCAGGGATCACCGGGGAGCTGTTTTTT	CASSYSAGITGELFF
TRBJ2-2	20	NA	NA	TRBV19	TGTGCCAGTAGTCCCCCCGGGGGCGGGGGCTTTTTAAGGGAGACCGGGGAGCTGTTTTTT	CASSPPGGGGFLRETGELFF
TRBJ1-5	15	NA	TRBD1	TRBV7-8	TGTGCCAGCAGCCGAGGGGGCAGGGTTGGACAGCCCCAGCATTTT	CASSRGGRVGQPQHF
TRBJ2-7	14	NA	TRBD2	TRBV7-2	TGTGCCAGCAGCTTATTCGGGAGGTCGTACGAGCAGTACTTC	CASSLFGRSYEQYF
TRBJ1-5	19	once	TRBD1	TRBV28	TGTGCCAGCAGCCCGGACAGGCCCCGGCACAGGCCGGCGGAACAGCCCCAGCATTTT	CASSPDRPRHRPAEQPQHF
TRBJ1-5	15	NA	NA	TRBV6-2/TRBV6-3	TGTGCCAGCAGTTCTAGGGGTGTTAGCAATCAGCCCCAGCATTTT	CASSSRGVSNQPQHF
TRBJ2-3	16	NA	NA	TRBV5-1	TGCGCCAGCAGCCTGGGAGGACAGGGAGGGACAGATACGCAGTATTTT	CASSLGGQGGTDTQYF
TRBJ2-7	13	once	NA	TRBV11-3	TGTGCCAGCAGCGCGGGACAGAGCTACGAGCAGTACTTC	CASSAGQSYEQYF
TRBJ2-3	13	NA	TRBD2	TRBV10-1	TGCGCCAGCACCACTAGCGGGGGAGATACGCAGTATTTT	CASTTSGGDTQYF
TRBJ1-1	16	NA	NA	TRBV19	TGTGCCAGTAGTATAGATGGTGCCGGGTTGCGTTCTGAAGCTTTCTTT	CASSIDGAGLRSEAFF
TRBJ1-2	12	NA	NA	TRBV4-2	TGTGCCAGCAGCCTCTCGGACTATGGCTACACCTTC	CASSLSDYGYTF
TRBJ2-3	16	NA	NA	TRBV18	TGTGCCAGCTCGCGGGACGGCTCCTCGTTGGCAGATACGCAGTATTTT	CASSRDGSSLADTQYF
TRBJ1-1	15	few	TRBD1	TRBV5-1	TGCGCCAGCAGCAAAGGACAGGGGGAGAACACTGAAGCTTTCTTT	CASSKGQGENTEAFF
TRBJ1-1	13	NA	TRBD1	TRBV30	TGTGCCTGGAGTACAGGGGGCTGGACTGAAGCTTTCTTT	CAWSTGGWTEAFF
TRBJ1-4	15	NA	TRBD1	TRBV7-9	TGTGCCAGCAGCTCTACCGGGACAGGGGTCGAAAAACTGTTTTTT	CASSSTGTGVEKLFF
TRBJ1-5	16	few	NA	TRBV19	TGTGCCAGTGCCCTTGGCGGAGGCTATAGCAATCAGCCCCAGCATTTT	CASALGGGYSNQPQHF
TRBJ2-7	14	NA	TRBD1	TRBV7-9	TGTGCCAGCAGCCCGGACAGGGTTTCGTACGAGCAGTACTTC	CASSPDRVSYEQYF